This TCR beta chain originates from a study of cytomegalovirus exposure and HLA in healthy donors. For the study at large: From around 180 million T cells, an earlier analysis saw some 120 million unique TCR beta sequences.

V dropped 5 bases and J dropped 4; count of bases not matched to a gene: 6. The CDR3 consists of 16 residues. The V gene's germline CDR1 is LGHNT and CDR2 FRNRAP. PCR primers comprised 60 Vbeta and 13 Jbeta primers. The table came from immunoSEQ multiplex PCR; TCRdb's copy has only in-frame clones and leaves some out. In the table there are about 60,000 clones, about 77% of which are singletons. Overall study findings and caveats: Listed as cytomegalovirus-associated were 150 to 200 TCR beta chains.

In the case of this clone: Its antigen is unknown.

Material for sequencing was PBMCs. This TCR derives from a female donor in good health and CMV-seronegative. The V and J genes are TRBV12-5 and TRBJ1-6; 9 nucleotides line up with TRBD1. CDR3 DNA: TGTGCTAGTGGTGACGAGGACAGGGGATATAATTCACCCCTCCACTTT. This sequence encodes CASGDEDRGYNSPLHF. The full variable domain, with the rest looked up from reference TRBV12-5 and TRBJ1-6, is DARVTQTPRHKVTEMGQEVTMRCQPILGHNTVFWYRQTMMQGLELLAYFRNRAPLDDSGMPKDRFSAEMPDATLATLKIQPSEPRDSAVYFCASGDEDRGYNSPLHFGNGTRLTVT.